This TCR beta chain was sequenced in a study of cytomegalovirus exposure and HLA in healthy donors. General observations from the study: Later on, an analysis tied approximately 15,000 TCR beta sequences to HLA alleles at 0.05 false discovery rate.

Every donor was a healthy person donating bone marrow. Germline assignment: CDR1 MGHDK and CDR2 SYGVNS. CDR3 length: 14 amino acids. Trimming cost V 6 bases and J 6 bases; bases outside gene matches: 7. PCR used 60 Vbeta primers and 13 Jbeta primers. Libraries were prepared by immunoSEQ multiplex PCR; TCRdb keeps only in-frame clonotypes and omits some of them. In the table there are 110,000 to 150,000 clones, more than 60% of which are singletons. On this clone itself: Its antigen is not known.

The sequenced material came from PBMCs. The gene calls are TRBV25-1 and TRBJ2-2; 7 bases are a match to TRBD1. This TCR was recovered from a male donor in good health and CMV-seronegative. This CDR3 reads CASSRQGWAGELFF. The CDR3, as DNA: TGTGCCAGCAGCCGACAGGGCTGGGCCGGGGAGCTGTTTTTT.